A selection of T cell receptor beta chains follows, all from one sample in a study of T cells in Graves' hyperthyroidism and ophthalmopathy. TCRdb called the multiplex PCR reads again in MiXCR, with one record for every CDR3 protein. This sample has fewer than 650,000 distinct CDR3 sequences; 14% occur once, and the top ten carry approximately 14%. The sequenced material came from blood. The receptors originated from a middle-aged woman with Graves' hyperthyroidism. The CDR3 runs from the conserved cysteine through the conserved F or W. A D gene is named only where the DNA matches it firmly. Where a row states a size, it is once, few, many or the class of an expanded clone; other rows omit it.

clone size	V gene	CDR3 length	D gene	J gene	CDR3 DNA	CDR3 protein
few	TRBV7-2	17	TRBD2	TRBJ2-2	TGTGCCAGCAGCCCGAGGACTAGCGGGAGTATTGTCGGGGAGCTGTTTTTT	CASSPRTSGSIVGELFF
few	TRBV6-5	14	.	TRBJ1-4	TGTGCCAGCAGTTACACGACACACCGTGAAAAACTGTTTTTT	CASSYTTHREKLFF
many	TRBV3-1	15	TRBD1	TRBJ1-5	TGTGCCAGCAGCAGAAACAGGGGAATCGGTCAGCCCCAGCATTTT	CASSRNRGIGQPQHF
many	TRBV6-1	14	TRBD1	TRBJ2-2	TGTGCCAGCAGTCGAAGGGGGCAAGACGGGGAGCTGTTTTTT	CASSRRGQDGELFF
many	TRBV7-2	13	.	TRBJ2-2	TGTGCCAGCAGCTTAGCGATTAGCGGGGAGCTGTTTTTT	CASSLAISGELFF
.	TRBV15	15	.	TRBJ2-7	TGTGCCACCAGCAGAGATCGGGGTTACTCCTACGAGCAGTACTTC	CATSRDRGYSYEQYF
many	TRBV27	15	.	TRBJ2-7	TGTGCCAGCAGTGAGCAACAGGGGGTAGCGGGGGAGCAGTACTTC	CASSEQQGVAGEQYF
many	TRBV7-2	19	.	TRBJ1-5	TGTGCCAGCAGCTTAGCAGGGTGGGAAGGGGGGTTGAGCAATCAGCCCCAGCATTTT	CASSLAGWEGGLSNQPQHF
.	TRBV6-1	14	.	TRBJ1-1	TGTGCCAGCAGTGAACAGGGGAAGCACACTGAAGCTTTCTTT	CASSEQGKHTEAFF
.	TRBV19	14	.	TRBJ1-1	TGTGCCAGTAGTATCGACACCGGCGGGACTGAAGCTTTCTTT	CASSIDTGGTEAFF
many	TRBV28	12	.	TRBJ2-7	TGTGCCAGCAGTTTTAAAGACTACGAGCAGTACTTC	CASSFKDYEQYF
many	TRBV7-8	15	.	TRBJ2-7	TGTGCCAGCAGCTTTAACAGGAGGGGAAAATACGAGCAGTACTTC	CASSFNRRGKYEQYF
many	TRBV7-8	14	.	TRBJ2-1	TGTGCCAGCAGCTCAGAAGGGCGCTACAATGAGCAGTTCTTC	CASSSEGRYNEQFF
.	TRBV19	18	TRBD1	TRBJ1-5	TGTGCCTCCGAGGAGGGACAGGGGAATGGTCGGCGTAATCAGCCCCAGCATTTT	CASEEGQGNGRRNQPQHF
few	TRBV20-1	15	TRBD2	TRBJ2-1	TGCAGTGCTAGAGTAGTGGTAGCGGGAGTGTATGAGCAGTTCTTC	CSARVVVAGVYEQFF
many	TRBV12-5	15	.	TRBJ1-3	TGTGCTAGTGGGAACACGGACTACTCTGGAAACACCATATATTTT	CASGNTDYSGNTIYF
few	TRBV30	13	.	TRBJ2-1	TGTGCCTGGAGTGTTTCACTAGGCAATGAGCAGTTCTTC	CAWSVSLGNEQFF
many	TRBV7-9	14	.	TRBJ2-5	TGTGCCAGCACATCCCCCCAGTATCAAGAGACCCAGTACTTC	CASTSPQYQETQYF
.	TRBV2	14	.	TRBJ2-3	TGTGCCAGCAGGGACACTCTCAACACAGATACGCAGTATTTT	CASRDTLNTDTQYF
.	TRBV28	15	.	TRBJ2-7	TGTGCCAGCAGCACACTCACTCTGGCCTCCTACGAGCAGTACTTC	CASSTLTLASYEQYF
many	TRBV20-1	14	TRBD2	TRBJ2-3	TGCAGTGCTTTAGCGGGAGGGAGCACAGATACGCAGTATTTT	CSALAGGSTDTQYF
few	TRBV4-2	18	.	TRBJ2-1	TGTGCCAGCAGCCATCAAAAAGGGGGGGCTAGCTCCTACAATGAGCAGTTCTTC	CASSHQKGGASSYNEQFF
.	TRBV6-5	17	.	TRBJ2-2	TGTGCCAGCAGTTACGGTCGGGCAGGACCCAACACCGGGGAGCTGTTTTTT	CASSYGRAGPNTGELFF
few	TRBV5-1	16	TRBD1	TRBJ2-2	TGCGCCAGCAGCTTGGGAGTTACAGGGGGCACCGGGGAGCTGTTTTTT	CASSLGVTGGTGELFF
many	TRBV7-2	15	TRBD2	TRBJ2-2	TGTGCCAGCAGCCCGATAGCGGGAGAGGCCGGGGAGCTGTTTTTT	CASSPIAGEAGELFF
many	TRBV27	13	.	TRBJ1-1	TGTGCCAGCGCCCCCACGCTGAACACTGAAGCTTTCTTT	CASAPTLNTEAFF
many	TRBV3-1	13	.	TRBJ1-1	TGTGCCAGCAGCCAGATACAGAACACTGAAGCTTTCTTT	CASSQIQNTEAFF
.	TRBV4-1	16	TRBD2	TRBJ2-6	TGCGCCAGCAGCCCCTCCCGGACTAGCGGGGCCAACGTCCTGACTTTC	CASSPSRTSGANVLTF
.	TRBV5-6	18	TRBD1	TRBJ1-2	TGTGCCAGCAGCCCCCCGGGACAGGGGGTGGCTAGGAACTATGGCTACACCTTC	CASSPPGQGVARNYGYTF
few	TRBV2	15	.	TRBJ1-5	TGTGCCAGCAGTGAAAATGAGGGGGACAATCAGCCCCAGCATTTT	CASSENEGDNQPQHF
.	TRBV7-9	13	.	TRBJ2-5	TGTGCCAGCAGCTTGGACAGCGCGGAGACCCAGTACTTC	CASSLDSAETQYF
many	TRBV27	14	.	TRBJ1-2	TGTGCCAGCAGTTTAGGGCCACTAAAATATGGCTACACCTTC	CASSLGPLKYGYTF
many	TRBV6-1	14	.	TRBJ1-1	TGTGCCAGCAGCGGACAGTTACCTAACACTGAAGCTTTCTTT	CASSGQLPNTEAFF
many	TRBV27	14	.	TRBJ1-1	TGTGCCAGCAGTCCACAGGCCCCGGACACTGAAGCTTTCTTT	CASSPQAPDTEAFF
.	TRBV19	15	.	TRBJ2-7	TGTGCCAGTCAACAAGCGAGTACGCACTCCTACGAGCAGTACTTC	CASQQASTHSYEQYF
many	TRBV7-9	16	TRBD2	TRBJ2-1	TGTGCCAGCAGCTTAGTGGGCCTAGCGGGACTCAATGAGCAGTTCTTC	CASSLVGLAGLNEQFF
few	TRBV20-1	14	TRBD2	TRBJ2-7	TGCAGTGCTAGCTTGCCTAGCGGTATCTGCGAGCAGTACTTC	CSASLPSGICEQYF
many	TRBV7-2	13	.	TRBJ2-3	TGTGCCAGCAGATCAGGGCAAACAGATACGCAGTATTTT	CASRSGQTDTQYF
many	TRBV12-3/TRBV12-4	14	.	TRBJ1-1	TGTGCCAGCAGTCTCGTGGGTGTGGACACTGAAGCTTTCTTT	CASSLVGVDTEAFF
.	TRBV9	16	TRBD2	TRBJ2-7	TGTGCCAGCAGCGTAGATCCTAGCGGGTTATCCTACGAGCAGTACTTC	CASSVDPSGLSYEQYF
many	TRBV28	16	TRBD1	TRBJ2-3	TGTGCCAGCAGGGGATATGGACAGGGAGTAACAGATACGCAGTATTTT	CASRGYGQGVTDTQYF
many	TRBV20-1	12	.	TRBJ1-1	TGCAGTGCTAGGGACCTGGGGACTGAAGCTTTCTTT	CSARDLGTEAFF
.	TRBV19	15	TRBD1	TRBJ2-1	TGTGCCAGTAGCGACGGGACAGGGTTTTACAATGAGCAGTTCTTC	CASSDGTGFYNEQFF
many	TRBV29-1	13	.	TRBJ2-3	TGCAGCGTGTCACAGGCCCAGGCAGATACGCAGTATTTT	CSVSQAQADTQYF
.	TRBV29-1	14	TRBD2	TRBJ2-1	TGCAGCGCGCTCGTACCGACTAGCGACAATGAGCAGTTCTTC	CSALVPTSDNEQFF
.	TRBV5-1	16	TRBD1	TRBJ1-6	TGCGCCAACAGTCACGGAGGGGGCGCCTATAATTCACCCCTCCACTTT	CANSHGGGAYNSPLHF
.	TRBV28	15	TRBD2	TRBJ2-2	TGTGCCAGCAGTAAAAGCGGGATTAACACCGGGGAGCTGTTTTTT	CASSKSGINTGELFF
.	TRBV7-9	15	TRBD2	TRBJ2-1	TGTGCCAGCAGCCCCCCGGGGAGGGCCTCCAATGAGCAGTTCTTC	CASSPPGRASNEQFF
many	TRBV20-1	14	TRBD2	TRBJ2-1	TGCAGTGCTAGTTCCAGCGGGAGCCCCAATGAGCAGTTCTTC	CSASSSGSPNEQFF
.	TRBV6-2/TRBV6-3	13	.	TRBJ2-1	TGTGCCAGCAGTTCCTCGAGTTACAATAAGCAGTTCTTC	CASSSSSYNKQFF
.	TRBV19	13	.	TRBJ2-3	TGTGCCAGTAGTGAGATTTGGACAGATACGCAGTATTTT	CASSEIWTDTQYF
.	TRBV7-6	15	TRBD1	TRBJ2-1	TGTGCCAGCAGCTTGGGGGACAGAGACTACAATGAGCAGTTCTTC	CASSLGDRDYNEQFF
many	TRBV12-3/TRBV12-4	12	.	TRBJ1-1	TGTGCCAGCAGTTCAGGGTACACTGAAGCTTTCTTT	CASSSGYTEAFF
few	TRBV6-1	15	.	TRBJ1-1	TGTGCCAGCAGTTCCGAGGGCAGGTTGAACACTGAAGCTTTCTTT	CASSSEGRLNTEAFF
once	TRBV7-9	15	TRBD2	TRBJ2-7	TGTGCCAGCAGCATCCCGGGCGGGAGGGCCCTCGAGCAGTACTTC	CASSIPGGRALEQYF
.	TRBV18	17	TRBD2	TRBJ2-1	TGTGCCAGCTCACCGAAAGTACTAGCGGGTCCCTACAATGAGCAGTTCTTC	CASSPKVLAGPYNEQFF
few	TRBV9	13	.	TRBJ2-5	TGTGCCAGCAGCACCCAGGGGCGAGAGACCCAGTACTTC	CASSTQGRETQYF
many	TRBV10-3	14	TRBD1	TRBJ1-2	TGTGCCGCGACTCGGACAGGCGAAACCTATGGCTACACCTTC	CAATRTGETYGYTF
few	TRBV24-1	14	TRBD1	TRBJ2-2	TGTGCCACCAGTAGGGCAGGGGGCGACGGGGAGCTGTTTTTT	CATSRAGGDGELFF